Below are 14 T cell receptor beta chains sequenced from a single sample in a study of T-cell memory formation after mild COVID-19. From the 5' RACE reads, TCRdb called clonotypes with MiXCR, one entry per CDR3 protein. The sample holds about 140,000 distinct CDR3 sequences, around 13% seen once. Sequencing input: PBMCs or a T cell subset sorted from them (not recorded which). The origin of the receptors is an adult woman who had mild COVID-19 (a few samples of this study predate the infection). Cell type and time point are not known.

This chain uses TRBV7-8 with TRBJ2-1; 10 bases match TRBD1. The CDR3 loop spans 15 amino acids. J lost 5 bases, V lost 5 bases, and 6 bases had no gene match. The germline V gene encodes CDR1 SGHVS and CDR2 FQNEAQ. The DNA of the CDR3 is TGTGCCAGCAGCCCTAGACAGGGGGCCAACAATGAGCAGTTCTTC. Translation: CASSPRQGANNEQFF.

The chain carries TRBV12-3 or TRBV12-4 and TRBJ2-5, with 8 bases that match TRBD1. The CDR3 has 14 amino acids. Trimming removed 4 bases from V and 4 bases from J; junction bases left unmatched: 5. CDR3 region: CASSSTGGRETQYF. DNA of the CDR3: TGTGCCAGCAGTTCAACAGGGGGTAGAGAGACCCAGTACTTC.

In this sample, this clonotype turned up many times. The rearrangement joins TRBV20-1 to TRBJ2-7; 7 bases match TRBD1. V lost 3 bases and J lost 2; bases outside the gene matches: 7. Per the germline V gene, CDR1 is DFQATT and CDR2 is SNEGSKA (reference sequence). The CDR3 runs to 14 residues. CDR3 in DNA: TGCAGTGCTAGTTCTTGGGACAGTCCCTACGAGCAGTACTTC. This gives the protein CSASSWDSPYEQYF.

Many counts were recorded for this clonotype. The V and J genes are TRBV5-1 and TRBJ2-3; the D is unclear. V was pared by 2 bases and J by 0 bases, with 10 bases between. The CDR3 loop spans 15 amino acids. From germline, CDR1 is SGHRS and CDR2 YFSETQ. The CDR3 is CASSFIQRSTDTQYF. CDR3 nucleotides: TGCGCCAGCAGCTTCATCCAGAGAAGCACAGATACGCAGTATTTT.

V and J are TRBV7-3 and TRBJ2-3, with 9 bases lining up with TRBD2. V lost 5 bases, J lost 0 bases, and 3 bases stayed unmatched. The germline V gene encodes CDR1 SGHTA and CDR2 FQGTGA. The CDR3 spans 15 residues. The CDR3 here is CASSHSGRSTDTQYF. CDR3 DNA: TGTGCCAGCAGCCATAGCGGGAGAAGCACAGATACGCAGTATTTT.

In this sample, this clonotype turned up a few times. The chain carries TRBV2 and TRBJ2-4, with 8 bases lining up with TRBD2. This CDR3 region has 14 residues. J gave up 6 bases and V 8 bases, and 9 bases lay outside the gene matches. CDR1 and CDR2 (germline): SNHLY, FYNNEI. In nucleotides, the CDR3 is TGTGCCAGCGTAGCGGGGAGCTCCACAAACATTCAGTACTTC. This gives the protein CASVAGSSTNIQYF.

The rearrangement uses TRBV6-2 or TRBV6-3 and TRBJ2-1; 9 nucleotides agree with TRBD2. CDR1 is MNHEY, CDR2 SVGEGT, per germline. The CDR3 is made up of 14 amino acids. The junction had 2 bases not matched to a gene; V was cut back by 2 bases and J by 6 bases. The CDR3 reads CASSYEAGGNEQFF. CDR3 in DNA: TGTGCCAGCAGTTACGAAGCGGGAGGCAATGAGCAGTTCTTC.

This clonotype was observed a handful of times. The chain joins TRBV12-3 or TRBV12-4 to TRBJ2-3, with a possible D match to TRBD2 (6 bases). Trimming took 1 base from V and 5 from J, leaving 16 bases between them. The CDR3 consists of 16 residues. In nucleotides, the CDR3 is TGTGCCAGCAGTTTAGGGGTCTGGAGGGTTCAAGATACGCAGTATTTT. Residues: CASSLGVWRVQDTQYF.

This clonotype has a handful of counts. The V gene is TRBV6-2 or TRBV6-3, the J gene TRBJ2-7, with 9 bases that match TRBD2. The CDR3 extends over 17 amino acids. The germline V gene encodes CDR1 MNHEY and CDR2 SVGEGT. J gave up 1 base and V 5 bases, and 12 bases lay outside the gene matches. The CDR3 DNA reads as TGTGCCAGCAGTCCGGTAGCGGGAGTGATCATATCCTACGAGCAGTACTTC. This sequence encodes CASSPVAGVIISYEQYF.

The V call is TRBV3-1, the J call TRBJ2-3, with 9 bases aligning to TRBD2. The CDR3 contains 17 residues. Germline lookup yields CDR1 LGHDT and CDR2 YNNKEL (reference sequence). V lost 4 bases to trimming and J lost 7 bases; unmatched junction nucleotides: 15. In DNA form, the CDR3 reads TGTGCCAGCAGCCCCAACCCGACTAGCGGAAGAGTACATACGCAGTATTTT. This encodes CASSPNPTSGRVHTQYF.

The rearrangement links TRBV24-1 to TRBJ2-1, with 12 bases aligning to TRBD1. CDR1 is KGHDR and CDR2 is SFDVKD in the germline V gene. V trimming: 0 bases; J trimming: 4 bases; junction bases outside the gene matches: 3. This CDR3 spans 17 amino acids. CDR3 in amino acids: CATSDLGTGGKYNEQFF. The CDR3 DNA follows: TGTGCCACCAGTGATTTGGGGACAGGGGGCAAATACAATGAGCAGTTCTTC.

The sample holds a few counts of this clonotype. This sequence joins TRBV25-1 and TRBJ2-4; D is unresolved. The V end lost 7 bases, the J end lost 5 bases, and 6 bases lay between the germline ends. The CDR3 runs to 11 residues. Germline V CDR1 and CDR2: MGHDK, SYGVNS. The CDR3 sequence: CASISENIQYF. DNA of the CDR3: TGTGCCAGCATCAGTGAAAACATTCAGTACTTC.

This sequence joins TRBV20-1 and TRBJ1-4; the match to TRBD1 covers 9 bases. With 1 base clipped from V and 7 bases from J, the junction kept 4 bases outside the gene matches. The CDR3 runs to 14 residues. Germline lookup yields CDR1 DFQATT and CDR2 SNEGSKA (reference sequence). The CDR3 here is CSARAGTGSEKLFF. CDR3 sequence (DNA): TGCAGTGCTAGAGCCGGGACAGGGAGTGAAAAACTGTTTTTT.

This clonotype was picked up a small number of times. The genes are TRBV6-6 and TRBJ1-1, with unresolved D. The length of the CDR3 is 13 residues. Trimming cost V 0 bases and J 5 bases, with 7 bases left between them. The germline V gene has CDR1 MNHNY and CDR2 SVGAGI (reference sequence). CDR3 protein: CASSYSDYTEAFF. The CDR3 nucleotides read TGTGCCAGCAGTTACTCGGATTATACTGAAGCTTTCTTT.